Here is one T cell receptor beta chain with its context. This sample stems from a study of shared clonotypes between healthy human individuals. The germline V gene encodes CDR1 SNHLY and CDR2 FYNNEI. This CDR3 has 12 residues. Trimming left V 9 bases short and J 2 bases short, with 11 bases between. The assay was run at deep level. Repertoires were generated with immunoSEQ multiplex PCR, while TCRdb's copy carries only in-frame clones and drops some. Counted here are around 2,000,000 clones, 85% to 95% occurring once; the ten biggest clones make up 0.13%. Healthy adults negative for HIV, lacking recent acute infections or vaccinations, served as donors. Into CD45RA+ naive and CD45RA-negative memory subsets, the CD4+ cells were split.

The chain combines TRBV2 with TRBJ2-7, with a possible D match to TRBD2 (5 bases). Sequenced input: naive CD4+ T cells sorted from blood. Indicated subset: CD45RA+ positively selected. The clonotype was recovered from a man between 18 and 35 years old in good health. The CDR3 DNA reads TGTGCCAGTAGAGCGGAGACCTACGAGCAGTACTTC. Amino acid sequence: CASRAETYEQYF.